This note documents a single TCR beta chain sequence. The specificity of this receptor is unknown. Per-base quality was not reported, and no clone a single base away is much larger than it. This specimen comes from a study of cytomegalovirus exposure and HLA in healthy donors (dated by TCRdb to between 2016 and 2019). As for the study more broadly: In an earlier analysis of roughly 500 of the donors, around 290 Gb of sequence data and 100 million or so unique TCR beta sequences from 150 million to 200 million T cells were reported. About 280 gigabases of sequencing data and about 92 million unique TCR sequences made up an early release that covered approximately 650 HLA-typed donors. Of the roughly 390 genotyped donors, less than 90% were placed in the genetic ancestry cluster associated with self-reported Caucasian donors. The study aimed to test whether signatures of past pathogen exposure could be identified by cataloging public T cell receptors. The study used immunosequencing to profile the T cell repertoires of 666 subjects and linked those repertoires to cytomegalovirus serostatus. Besides the first cohort of some 670 subjects, a separate validation cohort made up of 120 or so different subjects was used. High-throughput TCR immunosequencing, statistical association of individual TCRs with disease status, and machine learning were combined to predict cytomegalovirus infection status. To study patterns of TCR occurrence, a later analysis re-analyzed previously published TCR beta repertoires from several hundred donors and added high-resolution HLA genotyping. In the later analysis, no new phenotypic data were used to find candidate immune exposures; instead, reliance was placed on TCR beta sequences and their occurrence across donors. To decide whether each TCR beta V gene segment behaved as functional or pseudogenic, an earlier analysis of some 600 of the donors relied on high-throughput TCR beta sequencing. Donor age, sex, ethnicity and CMV serostatus were compiled alongside the repertoire data. Genome-wide SNP genotypes for about three fifths of the roughly 670 donors were used in a later genetic analysis, which treated that subset as a discovery cohort. All discovery cohort repertoires had been generated using a single sequencing platform. Class I and class II HLA loci were covered by the typing at four-digit resolution. Typing coverage varied by locus: roughly 629-640 donors for A, B, C, DRB1 and DQB1; more than 500 for DQA1; more than 600 for DPA1; roughly 450 for DPB1. Roughly five DR-DQ haplotypes were treated as single units for association and clustering because of strong linkage in the cohort. Across approximately 420 genotyped donors of the cohort, an average of about 240,000 unique TCR beta nucleotide sequences per donor were sequenced, and 15% to 20% of those sequences were non-productive.

The cohort consisted of hundreds of healthy bone marrow donors. At the time of sampling, all cohort members were nominally healthy, though unrecorded immune exposures were likely present. The donor tested CMV seropositive, placing the donor among the 310 or so seropositive members of the cohort. A peripheral blood sample was collected from each donor, and TCR beta sequencing was performed on peripheral blood mononuclear cells. The Qiagen DNeasy Blood Extraction Kit was used to extract genomic DNA from the blood cell samples. The library was obtained by the immunoSEQ multiplex PCR assay. A mixture of 60 forward primers for TCR Vbeta segments and 13 reverse primers for TCR Jbeta segments was used in the multiplex PCR. Amplification of the CDR3 region of rearranged TCR beta genes was performed with a multiplex PCR assay on genomic DNA. The Illumina HiSeq System was used to sequence the amplified TCR beta libraries as 87-base-pair reads. On the study's bioinformatics: A later analysis counted some 74 million unique TCR beta chains across the roughly 700 repertoires, and some 11 million of these chains were shared by at least two donors. To remove PCR and sequencing errors, raw reads were error-corrected and collapsed into unique sequences using a nearest-neighbor algorithm that merged closely related sequences. V, D and J gene segments were assigned by aligning CDR3 sequences to IMGT reference sequences. For a sequence to be retained, at least a six-nucleotide match to both a V gene segment and a J gene segment was required. Rearrangements were called productive when the CDR3 lacked stop codons and stayed in frame with V and J; all others were non-productive. Following IMGT convention, CDR3 was defined as the stretch from the second conserved V-encoded cysteine to the conserved J-encoded phenylalanine. Sequences without an unambiguous match to a single V gene segment were excluded from the earlier analysis of a few hundred of the donors. An earlier analysis of 587 of the donors classified V segments as functional when productive rearrangements were above 56.7% and as segregating when the standard deviation between donors was above 5%. A statistical classification framework was built to diagnose cytomegalovirus status from the catalog of TCR beta chain sequences. V and J gene assignment, in a later analysis, came from comparing TCR nucleotide sequences with IMGT/GENE-DB human TR gene sequences. In a later analysis, CDR3 sequences and most-parsimonious VDJ recombination scenarios were assigned using the TCRdist pipeline. In a later analysis, every TCR beta chain was defined by the combination of its CDR3 amino acid sequence and its V-gene family, and reads without a unique V-gene family were dropped. To address suspected cross-contamination and a sequencing artifact, a later analysis removed several hundred highly shared, low-generation-probability nucleotide sequences. In a later analysis, a clonal expansion index for each public chain was calculated from normalized within-repertoire ranks of inferred template counts. In a later analysis, generation probabilities were computed with a VDJ recombination model fitted to out-of-frame rearrangements, and the resulting probabilities were checked against IGoR. In a later analysis, hypergeometric tests were used to score TCR-TCR, TCR-HLA and TCR-CMV co-occurrence, with a repertoire-size bias correction applied to TCR pairs. A later analysis estimated false discovery rates by permuting HLA or CMV assignments 20 times. A later analysis grouped co-occurring TCRs with DBSCAN, adding TCRdist sequence similarity when clustering within HLA-allele-positive subsets. Repertoires with fewer than 30,000 or more than 120,000 public chains, plus five repertoires with anomalous nucleotide sharing, were excluded from co-occurrence clustering. The table comes from immuneACCESS by way of TCRdb, which keeps in-frame sequences with V and J called. Part of the clones is missing from these tables; in studies checked, under half for an unresolved V gene and the rest for unknown reasons. That table supplies the V and J calls and clone size; D and trimming were determined from the DNA. This sample is represented by some 100,000 clones; roughly 77% of them were singletons. Together, the top ten hold more than 3% of the sample.

Overall study outcomes, separate from this receptor: Linkage disequilibrium might explain the correlated functional status among segregating V segments, but an unknown experimental factor could not be ruled out. A later analysis reported that several top co-occurrence clusters appeared linked to parvovirus B19, influenza, CMV and Epstein-Barr virus. A later genetic analysis reported fewer N-insertions in productive TCRs among donors in an Asian-associated ancestry cluster than the roughly 670-donor mean. Most CMV-associated TCR beta chains appeared to be HLA-restricted in a later analysis, and the HLA associations seemed to be driven largely by CMV exposure. It was suggested by the authors that the approach could potentially be generalized to other disease states and immunological phenotypes. A later genetic analysis associated a missense DCLRE1C variant with V-gene and J-gene trimming of TCR beta chains, and an independent cohort replicated the association. This cohort had only TCR beta chains sequenced, and the lack of alpha or paired-chain data limited which features could be detected. Because counts were too low, seventeen rarely observed V segments, including chromosome 9 orphons, were excluded from the earlier analysis of some 590 of the donors. In a later analysis, the rate of TCR association differed among HLA loci, with DRB1 alleles having the most associated TCRs and HLA-C alleles having the fewest. The only immune exposure information available for the cohort was CMV serostatus. The classifier was reported to diagnose cytomegalovirus status with high specificity and sensitivity in both the original and validation cohorts. A later analysis found that HLA-associated TCR beta chains were more clonally expanded and had lower generation probabilities than equally common non-associated chains. A cluster of highly shared sequence variants was judged likely to represent a technical artifact of the sequencing pipeline. Sequencing depth was assumed to be roughly uniform across donors in the presence/absence analyses, though that assumption may not hold. Most TCR sequences were observed very rarely across donors, whereas some public TCRs were present in many individuals. In vitro tests confirmed that a few of the cytomegalovirus-associated TCR beta chains recognize cytomegalovirus antigens. A later analysis associated roughly 17,000 TCR beta sequences with specific HLA alleles at a false discovery rate of 0.05. Because some donors lacked HLA typing at each locus, the association tests relied only on the typed subset. A further reported finding was that TCR beta sequences accurately predicted the HLA-A and HLA-B alleles for most subjects in the first cohort. The study gave a list of about 160 TCR beta chains associated with cytomegalovirus. An earlier analysis of approximately 600 of the donors showed that most TCR beta V segments appeared in productive rearrangements either about 90% or about 30% of the time, which broadly matched IMGT annotations. When HLA alleles, especially DR and DQ, strongly co-occurred, attributing TCR associations to individual alleles was difficult.

The receptor comes from a woman between 45 and 60 years old in good health and CMV-seropositive. The specimen was PBMCs.

The CDR3 region: CSVEELGTGGPGELFF. The DNA sequence is as follows: TGCAGCGTTGAAGAATTAGGGACAGGGGGACCCGGGGAGCTGTTTTTT. The chain employs TRBV29-1 and TRBJ2-2; 11 middle bases align to TRBD1. Trimmed from V: 0 bases; trimmed from J: 6 bases; junction bases lacking a gene match: 6. The CDR3, from cysteine to phenylalanine, totals 16 residues. The CDR3 DNA has 48 bases and is translated from base 1. As encoded in the germline V gene, CDR1 is SQVTM while CDR2 is ANQGSEA.